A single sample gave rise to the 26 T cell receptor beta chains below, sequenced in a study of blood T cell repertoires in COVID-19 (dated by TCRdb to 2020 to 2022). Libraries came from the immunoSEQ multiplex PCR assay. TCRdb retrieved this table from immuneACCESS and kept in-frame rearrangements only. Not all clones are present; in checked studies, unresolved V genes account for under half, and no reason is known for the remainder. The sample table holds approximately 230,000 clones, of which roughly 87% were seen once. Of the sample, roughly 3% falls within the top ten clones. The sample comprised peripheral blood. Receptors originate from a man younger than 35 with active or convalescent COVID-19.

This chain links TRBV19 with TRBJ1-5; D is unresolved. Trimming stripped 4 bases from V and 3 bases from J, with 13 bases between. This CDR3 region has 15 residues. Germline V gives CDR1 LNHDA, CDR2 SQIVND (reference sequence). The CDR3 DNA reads TGTGCCAGTAGTACCTCCCAGTTCTTCAATCAGCCCCAGCATTTT. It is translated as CASSTSQFFNQPQHF. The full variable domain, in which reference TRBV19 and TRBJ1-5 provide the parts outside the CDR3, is DGGITQSPKYLFRKEGQNVTLSCEQNLNHDAMYWYRQDPGQGLRLIYYSQIVNDFQKGDIAEGYSVSREKKESFPLTVTSAQKNPTAFYLCASSTSQFFNQPQHFGDGTRLSIL.

The CDR3 region has the DNA TGTGCCAGCAGCTTCCCTCGGGGCTACGAGCAGTACTTC. This translates into CASSFPRGYEQYF. The rearrangement links TRBV5-6 to TRBJ2-7; D perhaps matches TRBD2 (5 bases). V was clipped by 2 bases and J by 3 bases, with 9 bases between them. CDR3 length: 13 amino acids. Germline values: CDR1 SGHDT, CDR2 YYEEEE.

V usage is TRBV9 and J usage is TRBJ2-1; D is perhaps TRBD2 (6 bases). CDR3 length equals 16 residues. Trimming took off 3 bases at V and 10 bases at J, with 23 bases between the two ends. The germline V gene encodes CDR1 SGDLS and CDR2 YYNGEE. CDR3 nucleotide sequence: TGTGCCAGCAGCGACTCGCCGGGGGTAGGGCGAGAGGAGCAGTTCTTC. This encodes CASSDSPGVGREEQFF.

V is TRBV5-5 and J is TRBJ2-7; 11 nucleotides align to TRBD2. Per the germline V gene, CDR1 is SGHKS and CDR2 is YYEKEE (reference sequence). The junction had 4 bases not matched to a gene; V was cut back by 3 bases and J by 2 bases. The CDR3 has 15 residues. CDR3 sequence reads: CASSWGTSGTYEQYF. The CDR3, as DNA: TGTGCCAGCAGCTGGGGGACTAGCGGTACCTACGAGCAGTACTTC.

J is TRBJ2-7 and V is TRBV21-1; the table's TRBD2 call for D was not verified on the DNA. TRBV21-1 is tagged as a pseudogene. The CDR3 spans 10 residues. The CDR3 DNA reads TGTGCCGGCGGGCCCTACGAGCAGTACTTC. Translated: CAGGPYEQYF.

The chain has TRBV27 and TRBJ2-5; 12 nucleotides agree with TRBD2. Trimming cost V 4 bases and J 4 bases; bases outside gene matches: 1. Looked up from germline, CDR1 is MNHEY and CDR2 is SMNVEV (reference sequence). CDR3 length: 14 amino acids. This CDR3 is CASSSLAGGETQYF. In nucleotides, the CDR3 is TGTGCCAGCAGTTCACTAGCGGGAGGAGAGACCCAGTACTTC.

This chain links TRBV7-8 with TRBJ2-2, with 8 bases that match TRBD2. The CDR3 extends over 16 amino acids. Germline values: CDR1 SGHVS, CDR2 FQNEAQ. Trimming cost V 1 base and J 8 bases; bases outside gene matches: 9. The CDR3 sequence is CASSLVRGARSGELFF. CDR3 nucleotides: TGTGCCAGCAGCTTAGTGCGGGGGGCACGATCGGGGGAGCTGTTTTTT.

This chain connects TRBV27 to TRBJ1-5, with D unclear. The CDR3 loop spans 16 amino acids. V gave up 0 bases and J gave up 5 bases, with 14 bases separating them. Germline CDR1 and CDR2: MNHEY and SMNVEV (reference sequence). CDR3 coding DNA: TGTGCCAGCAGTTTATCATCCGGGGAGAGGTATCAGCCCCAGCATTTT. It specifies CASSLSSGERYQPQHF.

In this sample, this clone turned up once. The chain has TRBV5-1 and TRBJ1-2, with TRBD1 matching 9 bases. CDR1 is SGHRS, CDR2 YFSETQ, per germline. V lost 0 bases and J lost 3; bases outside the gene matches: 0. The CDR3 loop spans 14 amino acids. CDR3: CASSLGDRDYGYTF. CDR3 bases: TGCGCCAGCAGCTTGGGGGACAGGGACTATGGCTACACCTTC. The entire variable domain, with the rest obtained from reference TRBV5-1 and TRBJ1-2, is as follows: KAGVTQTPRYLIKTRGQQVTLSCSPISGHRSVSWYQQTPGQGLQFLFEYFSETQRNKGNFPGRFSGRQFSNSRSEMNVSTLELGDSALYLCASSLGDRDYGYTFGSGTRLTVV.

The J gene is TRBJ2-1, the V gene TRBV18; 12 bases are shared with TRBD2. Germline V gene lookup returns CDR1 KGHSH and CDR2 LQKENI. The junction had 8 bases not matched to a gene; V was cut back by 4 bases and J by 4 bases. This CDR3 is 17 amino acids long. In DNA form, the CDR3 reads TGTGCCAGCTCACTCCTGACTAGCGGGGGTCCATACAATGAGCAGTTCTTC. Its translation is CASSLLTSGGPYNEQFF. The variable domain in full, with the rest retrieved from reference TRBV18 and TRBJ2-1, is NAGVMQNPRHLVRRRGQEARLRCSPMKGHSHVYWYRQLPEEGLKFMVYLQKENIIDESGMPKERFSAEFPKEGPSILRIQQVVRGDSAAYFCASSLLTSGGPYNEQFFGPGTRLTVL.

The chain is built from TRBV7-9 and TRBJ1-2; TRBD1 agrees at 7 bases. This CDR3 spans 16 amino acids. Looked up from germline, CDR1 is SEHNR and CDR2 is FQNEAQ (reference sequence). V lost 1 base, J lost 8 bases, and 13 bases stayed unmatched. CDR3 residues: CASSLGLGQGVQGYTF. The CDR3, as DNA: TGTGCCAGCAGCTTAGGGTTAGGGCAGGGGGTTCAAGGCTACACCTTC.

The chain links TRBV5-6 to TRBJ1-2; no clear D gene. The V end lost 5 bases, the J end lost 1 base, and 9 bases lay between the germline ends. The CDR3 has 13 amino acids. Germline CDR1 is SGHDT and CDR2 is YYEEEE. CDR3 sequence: CASSPDINYGYTF. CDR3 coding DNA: TGTGCCAGCAGTCCAGATATTAACTATGGCTACACCTTC.

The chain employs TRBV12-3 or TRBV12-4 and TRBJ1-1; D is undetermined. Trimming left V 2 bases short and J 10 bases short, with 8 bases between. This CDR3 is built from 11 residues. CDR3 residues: CASSLLGRAFF. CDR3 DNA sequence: TGTGCCAGCAGTTTACTGGGGAGAGCTTTCTTT.

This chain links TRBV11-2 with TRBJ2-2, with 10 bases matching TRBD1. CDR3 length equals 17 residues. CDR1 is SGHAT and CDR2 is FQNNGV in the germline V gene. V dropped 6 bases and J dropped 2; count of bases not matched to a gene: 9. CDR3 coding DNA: TGTGCCAGCAGACCCTACCGGACAGGGGGAAACACCGGGGAGCTGTTTTTT. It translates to CASRPYRTGGNTGELFF.

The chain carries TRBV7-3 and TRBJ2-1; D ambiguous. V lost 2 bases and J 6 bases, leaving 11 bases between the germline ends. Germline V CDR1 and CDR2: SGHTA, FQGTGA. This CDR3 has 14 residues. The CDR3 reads CASSLQSSSNEQFF. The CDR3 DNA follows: TGTGCCAGCAGCTTACAAAGTAGCTCCAATGAGCAGTTCTTC.

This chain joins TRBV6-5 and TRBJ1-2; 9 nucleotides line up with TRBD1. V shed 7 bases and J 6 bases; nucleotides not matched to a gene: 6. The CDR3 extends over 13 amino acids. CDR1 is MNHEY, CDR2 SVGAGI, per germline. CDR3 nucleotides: TGTGCCAGCAAAAACAGGGGGCGCGATGGCTACACCTTC. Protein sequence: CASKNRGRDGYTF.

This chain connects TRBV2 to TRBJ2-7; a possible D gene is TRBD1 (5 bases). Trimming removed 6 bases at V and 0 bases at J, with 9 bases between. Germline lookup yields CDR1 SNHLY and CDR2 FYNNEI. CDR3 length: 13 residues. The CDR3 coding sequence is TGTGCCAGCAGAGGGGCTAGCTCCTACGAGCAGTACTTC. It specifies CASRGASSYEQYF. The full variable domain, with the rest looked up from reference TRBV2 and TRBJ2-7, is EPEVTQTPSHQVTQMGQEVILRCVPISNHLYFYWYRQILGQKVEFLVSFYNNEISEKSEIFDDQFSVERPDGSNFTLKIRSTKLEDSAMYFCASRGASSYEQYFGPGTRLTVT.

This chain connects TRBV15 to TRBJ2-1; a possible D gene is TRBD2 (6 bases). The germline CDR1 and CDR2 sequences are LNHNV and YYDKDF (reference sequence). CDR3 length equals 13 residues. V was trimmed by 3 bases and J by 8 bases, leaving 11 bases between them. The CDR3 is CATSSSPGDEQFF. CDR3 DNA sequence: TGTGCCACCAGCAGCTCCCCGGGGGATGAGCAGTTCTTC.

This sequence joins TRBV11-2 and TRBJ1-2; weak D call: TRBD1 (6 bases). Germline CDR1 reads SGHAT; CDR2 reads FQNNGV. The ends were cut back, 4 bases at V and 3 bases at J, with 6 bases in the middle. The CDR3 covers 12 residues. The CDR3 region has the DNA TGTGCCAGCAGCTGGGGGCACTATGGCTACACCTTC. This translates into CASSWGHYGYTF.

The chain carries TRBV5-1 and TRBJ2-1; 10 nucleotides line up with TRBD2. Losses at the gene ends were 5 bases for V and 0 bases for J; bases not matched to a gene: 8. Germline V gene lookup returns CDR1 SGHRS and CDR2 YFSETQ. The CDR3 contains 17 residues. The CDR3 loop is CASSLGLADTSYNEQFF. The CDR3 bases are TGCGCCAGCAGTCTCGGACTAGCGGACACCTCCTACAATGAGCAGTTCTTC.

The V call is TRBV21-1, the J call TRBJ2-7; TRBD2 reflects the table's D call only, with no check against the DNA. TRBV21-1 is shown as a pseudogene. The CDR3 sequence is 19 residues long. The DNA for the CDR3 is TGTGCCAGCAGCAGCCACGGGACTAGCGGGGGACCCCCCGTTAGGGAGCAGTACTTC. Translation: CASSSHGTSGGPPVREQYF.

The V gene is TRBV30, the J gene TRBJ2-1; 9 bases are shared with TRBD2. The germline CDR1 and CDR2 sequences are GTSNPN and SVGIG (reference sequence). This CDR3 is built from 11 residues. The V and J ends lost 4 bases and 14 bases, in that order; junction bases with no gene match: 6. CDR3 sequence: CAWKNSGRKFF. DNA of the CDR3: TGTGCCTGGAAAAATAGCGGGAGAAAGTTCTTC.

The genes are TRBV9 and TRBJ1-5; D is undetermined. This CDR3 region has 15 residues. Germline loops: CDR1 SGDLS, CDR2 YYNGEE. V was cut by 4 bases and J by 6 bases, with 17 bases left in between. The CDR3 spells CASSPQGEGFQPQHF. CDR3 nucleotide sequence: TGTGCCAGCAGCCCCCAAGGAGAGGGCTTTCAGCCCCAGCATTTT.

The CDR3 region is CASSFGDTRPAYTF. In nucleotides, the CDR3 is TGCGCCAGCAGCTTTGGGGACACCCGTCCCGCCTACACCTTC. The chain uses TRBV5-1 and TRBJ1-2; D is perhaps TRBD1 (6 bases). Germline V gene sequence: CDR1 SGHRS, CDR2 YFSETQ. The CDR3 is made up of 14 amino acids. The V end was cut by 2 bases, the J end by 10 bases, with 18 bases between.

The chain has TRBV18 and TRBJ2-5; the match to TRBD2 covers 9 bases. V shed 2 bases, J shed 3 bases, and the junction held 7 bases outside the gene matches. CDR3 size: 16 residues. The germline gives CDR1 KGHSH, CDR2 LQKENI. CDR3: CASSPLAGGPEETQYF. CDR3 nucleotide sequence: TGTGCCAGCTCACCATTGGCGGGGGGGCCCGAAGAGACCCAGTACTTC.

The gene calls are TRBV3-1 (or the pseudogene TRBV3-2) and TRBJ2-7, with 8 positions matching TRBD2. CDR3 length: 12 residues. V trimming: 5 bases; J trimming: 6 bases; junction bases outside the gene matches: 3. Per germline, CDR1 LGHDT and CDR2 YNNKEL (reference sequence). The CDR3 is CASSFSGAEQYF. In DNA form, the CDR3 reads TGTGCCAGCAGCTTTAGCGGGGCCGAGCAGTACTTC.